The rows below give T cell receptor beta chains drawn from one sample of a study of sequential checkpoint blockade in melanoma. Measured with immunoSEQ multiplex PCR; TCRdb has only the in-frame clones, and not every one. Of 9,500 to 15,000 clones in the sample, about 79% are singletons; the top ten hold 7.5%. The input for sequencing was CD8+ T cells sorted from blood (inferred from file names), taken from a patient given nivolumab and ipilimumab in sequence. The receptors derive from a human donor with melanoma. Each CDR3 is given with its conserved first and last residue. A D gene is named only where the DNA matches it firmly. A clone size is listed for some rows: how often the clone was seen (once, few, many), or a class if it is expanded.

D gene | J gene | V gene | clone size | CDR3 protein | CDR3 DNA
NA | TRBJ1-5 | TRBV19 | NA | CASSIDIGDYSNQPQHF | TGTGCCAGTAGTATTGACATAGGGGATTATAGCAATCAGCCCCAGCATTTT
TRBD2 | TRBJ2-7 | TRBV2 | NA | CASRVIAGTHEQYF | TGTGCCAGCCGAGTGATAGCGGGGACGCACGAGCAGTACTTC
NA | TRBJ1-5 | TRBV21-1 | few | CASSKQQDSNQPQHF | TGTGCCAGCAGCAAACAGCAGGATAGCAATCAGCCCCAGCATTTT
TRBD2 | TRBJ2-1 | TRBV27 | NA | CASSPLTPIAGKDLWEQFF | TGTGCCAGCAGTCCCTTAACACCGATAGCGGGAAAGGATCTGTGGGAGCAGTTCTTC
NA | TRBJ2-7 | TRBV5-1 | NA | CASSPYGGGADEQYF | TGCGCCAGCAGCCCCTACGGAGGGGGCGCGGACGAGCAGTACTTC
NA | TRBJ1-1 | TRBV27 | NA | CASSAQGGMNTEAFF | TGTGCCAGCAGTGCCCAAGGGGGTATGAACACTGAAGCTTTCTTT
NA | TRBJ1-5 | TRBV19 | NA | CASSLGPQPQHF | TGTGCCAGTAGTTTGGGGCCTCAGCCCCAGCATTTT
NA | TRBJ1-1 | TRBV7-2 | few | CASSLRENTEAFF | TGTGCCAGCAGCTTGCGAGAGAACACTGAAGCTTTCTTT
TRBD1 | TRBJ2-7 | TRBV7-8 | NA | CASSHGQGAGVWIEQYF | TGTGCCAGCAGCCACGGACAGGGGGCGGGGGTTTGGATTGAGCAGTACTTC
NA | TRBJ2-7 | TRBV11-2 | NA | CASSLDLQGFTYEQYF | TGTGCCAGCAGCTTAGATCTCCAGGGCTTCACCTACGAGCAGTACTTC
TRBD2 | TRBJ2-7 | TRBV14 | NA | CASSQDWRSGGAYEQYF | TGTGCCAGCAGCCAAGATTGGCGTAGCGGGGGGGCCTACGAGCAGTACTTC
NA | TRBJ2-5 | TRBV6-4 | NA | CASTKAGDCQETQYF | TGTGCCAGCACTAAGGCGGGTGACTGCCAAGAGACCCAGTACTTC
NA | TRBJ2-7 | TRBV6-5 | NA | CASSYLTAATLGEQYF | TGTGCCAGCAGTTATCTCACCGCGGCCACGCTGGGCGAGCAGTACTTC
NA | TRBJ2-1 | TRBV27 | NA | CASTPFWGGTLSEQFF | TGTGCCAGCACCCCCTTTTGGGGGGGCACTCTTTCGGAGCAGTTCTTC
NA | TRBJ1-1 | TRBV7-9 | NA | CASSSPNRVGMNTEAFF | TGTGCCAGCAGCTCCCCCAACCGGGTCGGCATGAACACTGAAGCTTTCTTT
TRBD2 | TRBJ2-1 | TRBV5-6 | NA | CASSLGTRGDEQFF | TGTGCCAGCAGCTTGGGGACTAGGGGCGATGAGCAGTTCTTC
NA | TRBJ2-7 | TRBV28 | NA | CASRRVQTVMDEQYF | TGTGCCAGTAGGCGGGTTCAGACGGTTATGGACGAGCAGTACTTC
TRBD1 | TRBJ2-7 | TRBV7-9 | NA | CASSLVGTDEQYF | TGTGCCAGCAGCTTAGTCGGGACAGACGAGCAGTACTTC
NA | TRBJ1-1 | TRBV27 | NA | CASSLDGQGNTEAFF | TGTGCCAGCAGTTTAGATGGGCAGGGGAACACTGAAGCTTTCTTT
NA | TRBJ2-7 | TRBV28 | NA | CASSQVPDGSYEQYF | TGTGCCAGCAGTCAGGTTCCCGACGGCTCCTACGAGCAGTACTTC
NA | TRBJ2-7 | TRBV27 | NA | CASSLSTVNEQYF | TGTGCCAGCAGTTTATCAACGGTTAACGAGCAGTACTTC
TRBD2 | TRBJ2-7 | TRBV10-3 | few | CAISVLGTSGNEQYF | TGTGCCATCAGTGTACTCGGGACTAGCGGGAACGAGCAGTACTTC
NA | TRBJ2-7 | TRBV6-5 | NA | CASSTRGYEQYF | TGTGCCAGCAGTACGCGGGGCTACGAGCAGTACTTC
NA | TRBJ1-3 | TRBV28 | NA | CASSLRATGTGNTIYF | TGTGCCAGCAGTTTAAGGGCAACAGGGACAGGAAACACCATATATTTT
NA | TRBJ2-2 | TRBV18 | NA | CASSPEAANTGELFF | TGTGCCAGCTCACCTGAAGCTGCGAACACCGGGGAGCTGTTTTTT
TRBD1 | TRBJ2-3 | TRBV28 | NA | CASSLRDSSTDTQYF | TGTGCCAGCAGTCTCCGGGACAGTAGCACAGATACGCAGTATTTT
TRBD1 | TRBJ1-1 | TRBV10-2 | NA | CASRPGGGGTEAFF | TGCGCCAGCAGACCAGGGGGCGGTGGCACTGAAGCTTTCTTT
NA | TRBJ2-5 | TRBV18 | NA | CASSETTGIRETQYF | TGTGCCAGCTCAGAGACCACAGGAATTCGAGAGACCCAGTACTTC
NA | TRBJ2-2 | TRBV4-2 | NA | CASSLTTTGELFF | TGTGCCAGCAGCTTGACAACCACCGGGGAGCTGTTTTTT
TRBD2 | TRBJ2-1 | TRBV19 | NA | CASTNPGTSGANEQFF | TGTGCCAGTACAAATCCCGGGACTAGCGGGGCAAATGAGCAGTTCTTC
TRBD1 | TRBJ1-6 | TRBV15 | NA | CATSTRQGANSPLHF | TGTGCCACCAGCACCCGACAGGGGGCAAATTCACCCCTCCACTTT
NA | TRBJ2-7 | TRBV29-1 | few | CSVEFDSASSYEQYF | TGCAGCGTTGAATTCGACAGCGCGAGCTCCTACGAGCAGTACTTC
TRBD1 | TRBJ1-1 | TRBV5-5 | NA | CASSSGTGGTEAFF | TGTGCCAGCAGCTCCGGGACAGGGGGCACTGAAGCTTTCTTT
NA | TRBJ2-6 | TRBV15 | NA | CATSRDRSGANVLTF | TGTGCCACCAGCAGAGATCGCTCTGGGGCCAACGTCCTGACTTTC
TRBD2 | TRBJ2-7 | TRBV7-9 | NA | CASSPTSGHPYEQYF | TGTGCCAGCAGCCCGACTAGCGGGCACCCCTACGAGCAGTACTTC
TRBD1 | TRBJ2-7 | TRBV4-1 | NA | CASSQGGTGTSEQYF | TGCGCCAGCAGCCAAGGCGGGACAGGGACATCCGAGCAGTACTTC
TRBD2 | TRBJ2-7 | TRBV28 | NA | CASRWGGSQGETREQYF | TGTGCCAGCCGATGGGGGGGAAGTCAGGGTGAAACGCGCGAGCAGTACTTC
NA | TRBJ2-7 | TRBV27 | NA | CASSWGRFYEQYF | TGTGCCAGCAGTTGGGGCAGGTTCTACGAGCAGTACTTC
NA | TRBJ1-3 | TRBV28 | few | CASSSGMANTIYF | TGTGCCAGCAGTTCGGGGATGGCGAACACCATATATTTT
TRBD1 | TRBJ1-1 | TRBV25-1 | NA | CASRTGGAEAFF | TGTGCCAGCAGGACAGGGGGGGCTGAAGCTTTCTTT
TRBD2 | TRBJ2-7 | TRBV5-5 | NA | CASSLILAGVYEQYF | TGTGCCAGCAGCTTGATTTTAGCGGGGGTCTACGAGCAGTACTTC